This T cell receptor beta chain was captured by sequencing in a study of shared clonotypes between healthy human individuals. This table comes from immunoSEQ multiplex PCR, and its TCRdb copy is limited to in-frame clones, with some not included. The repertoire holds 2,500,000 or so clones, with over 85% as singletons. The CDR3 contains 13 residues. Germline lookup yields CDR1 SGHTA and CDR2 FQGNSA. V gave up 6 bases and J gave up 0 bases, with 6 bases separating them. The sample consisted of naive CD4+ T cells sorted from blood. Indicated subset: CD45RA+ positively selected. This sequence joins TRBV7-2 and TRBJ1-3; D is unclear. This receptor was obtained from a man aged 18 to 29 in good health. The CDR3 is CASSISSGNTIYF. The CDR3 bases are TGTGCCAGCAGTATTAGCTCTGGAAACACCATATATTTT.